This T cell receptor beta chain was observed in a study of control samples from healthy donors and cancer patients. Repertoires were generated with immunoSEQ multiplex PCR, while TCRdb's copy carries only in-frame clones and drops some. The table lists 100,000 or so clones, 90% to 95% of them singletons. This clone was observed once. The CDR3 has 16 amino acids. The germline V gene encodes CDR1 ENHRY and CDR2 SYGVKD. Trimming left V 5 bases short and J 4 bases short, with 18 bases between. The gene calls are TRBV10-3 and TRBJ2-1, with a tentative D call TRBD1 (6 bases). Sample: blood. The clonotype comes from a woman between 18 and 29 years old in good health. CDR3 in amino acids: CAISPSPGDNYNEQFF. For the CDR3, the DNA is TGTGCCATCAGTCCGTCACCAGGGGACAATTACAATGAGCAGTTCTTC.